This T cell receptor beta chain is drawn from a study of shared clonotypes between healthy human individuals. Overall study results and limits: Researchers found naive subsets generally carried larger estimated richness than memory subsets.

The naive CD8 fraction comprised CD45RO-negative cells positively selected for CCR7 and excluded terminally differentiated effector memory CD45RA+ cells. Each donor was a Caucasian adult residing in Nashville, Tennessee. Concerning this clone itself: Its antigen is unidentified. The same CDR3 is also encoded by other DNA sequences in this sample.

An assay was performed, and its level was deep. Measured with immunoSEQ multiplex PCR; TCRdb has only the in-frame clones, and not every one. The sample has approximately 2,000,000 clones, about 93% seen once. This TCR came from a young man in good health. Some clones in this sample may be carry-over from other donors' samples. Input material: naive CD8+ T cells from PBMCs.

This CDR3 is CASSLSGANVLTF. The CDR3 coding sequence is TGTGCCAGCAGTTTGAGCGGGGCCAACGTCCTGACTTTC. The genes are TRBV27 and TRBJ2-6; no reliable D call. Between the trimmed V and J ends, which lost 3 bases and 4 bases, there was a span of 4 bases. CDR3 length equals 13 residues. CDR1 is MNHEY and CDR2 is SMNVEV in the germline V gene (reference sequence).